This T cell receptor (beta chain) was sequenced during a study of T-cell reconstitution after alpha-beta-depleted transplantation in children. This clonotype was recorded many times. Its antigen is unknown. Germline CDR1 SGHRS, CDR2 YFSETQ. The V and J ends lost 1 base and 8 bases, in that order; junction bases with no gene match: 7. This CDR3 spans 15 amino acids. Study observations and caveats: Some patients showed high day-60 TCRbeta diversity, which derived from surviving recipient T cells and thymic progenitors. Among T cells one year after transplant, newly produced cells accounted for most counts and diversity. Reportedly, only several hundred clones from non-depleted graft cells drove alpha-beta T-cell counts at about two months.

A TCRbeta library incorporating unique molecular identifiers was prepared. TCRdb re-analysed the PCR reads in MiXCR, keeping a single row per CDR3 protein. The repertoire holds approximately 980,000 distinct CDR3 sequences, with around 30% as singletons. The chain couples TRBV5-1 to TRBJ2-4; 9 bases match TRBD1. The sequence was collected from a boy under two years old who had a stem cell transplant for SCID, so the T cells may come from the graft donor. Source: PBMCs, mostly from graft donor cells, taken 360 days after TCRalphabeta/CD19-depleted stem cell transplant. DNA of the CDR3: TGCGCCAGCAGCTTGCTAACAGGGGGCACAGACATTCAGTACTTC. Translation: CASSLLTGGTDIQYF.